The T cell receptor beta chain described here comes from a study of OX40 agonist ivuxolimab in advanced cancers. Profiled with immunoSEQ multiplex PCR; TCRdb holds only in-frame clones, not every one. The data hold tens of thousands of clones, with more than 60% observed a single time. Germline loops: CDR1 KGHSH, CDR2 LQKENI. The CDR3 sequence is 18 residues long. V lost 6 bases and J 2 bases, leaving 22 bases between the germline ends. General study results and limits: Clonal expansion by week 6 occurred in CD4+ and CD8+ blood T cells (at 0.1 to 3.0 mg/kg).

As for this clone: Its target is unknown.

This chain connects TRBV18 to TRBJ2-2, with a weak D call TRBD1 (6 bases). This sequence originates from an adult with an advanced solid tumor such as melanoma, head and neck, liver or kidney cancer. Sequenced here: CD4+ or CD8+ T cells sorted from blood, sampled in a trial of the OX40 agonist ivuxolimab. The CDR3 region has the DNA TGTGCCAGCTCCCCTAACGTCGCCTTGGGACAAAACACCGGGGAGCTGTTTTTT. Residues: CASSPNVALGQNTGELFF.